This T cell receptor beta chain was sequenced for a study of neurological immune-mediated disorders. The CDR3 is made up of 12 amino acids. The V gene lost 4 bases and the J gene lost 6 bases, with 7 bases spanning the gap. Germline CDR1 SEHNR, CDR2 FQNEAQ (reference sequence). This clonotype rates as medium-sized. TCRdb independently ran MiXCR on the 5' RACE reads; one entry per CDR3 protein. The sample shows some 26,000 distinct CDR3 sequences, 3% to 3.5% of them seen only once. This chain links TRBV7-9 with TRBJ1-5; D may be TRBD1 (5 bases). Material: PBMCs. The sequence came from a woman in her twenties or thirties with multiple sclerosis. CDR3 DNA: TGTGCCAGCAGCTCAGGGCCTCAGCCCCAGCATTTT. As protein: CASSSGPQPQHF.